The sequence of this T cell receptor beta chain was determined in a study of cytomegalovirus exposure and HLA in healthy donors. Study at large: Early released data had tens of millions of unique TCRs, all coming from HLA-typed donors. Out of 300 to 500 genotyped donors, about 84% belonged to the Caucasian-associated ancestry cluster. Whole-study results and caveats: Presence/absence comparisons presumed near-even sequencing depth among donors. A few chains tied to CMV proved CMV antigen-specific in vitro.

For this clone: Its antigen is unidentified.

PCR primers comprised 60 Vbeta and 13 Jbeta primers. The table came from immunoSEQ multiplex PCR; TCRdb's copy has only in-frame clones and leaves some out. Of some 150,000 clones listed, roughly 83% are singletons. The CDR3 is made up of 16 amino acids. The germline V gene encodes CDR1 SGHRS and CDR2 YFSETQ. Source material: PBMCs. The chain is built from TRBV5-1 and TRBJ2-5; 11 positions agree with TRBD2. Judging by the DNA end, TRBJ2-7 fits better; the J call may be wrong. The receptor was derived from a woman between 50 and 59 years old in good health and CMV-seronegative. Here the CDR3 reads CASSFPSGRSSYEQYF. The CDR3 nucleotides are TGCGCCAGCAGCTTCCCTAGCGGGAGGAGCTCCTACGAGCAGTACTTC.